This T cell receptor beta chain was sequenced for a study of Graves' ophthalmopathy and Graves' hyperthyroidism. The study, taken as a whole, reports: The model predicted progression of ophthalmopathy with a sensitivity of roughly 71%, and its specificity was about 76%. Appearing in blood as well were most expanded thyroid clonotypes above 0.001 frequency.

Hyperthyroidism was new, under 2 months, in patients aged 18 to 65. This clonotype has just one count. Its antigen is as yet unknown. For repertoire sequencing, the TCR beta CDR3 regions were amplified from RNA transcripts. The library came from an HTBI-primed first-round RT-PCR and a second-round multiplex PCR. TCRdb re-derived calls from the multiplex PCR reads in MiXCR, one entry per CDR3 protein. The sample shows about 600,000 distinct CDR3 sequences, approximately 35% of them seen only once. The CDR3 totals 12 residues. V gave up 10 bases and J gave up 9 bases; unmatched junction bases: 9. Germline CDR1 and CDR2: ENHRY and SYGVKD.

Sequencing input: peripheral blood or thyroid tissue (not recorded which). The receptor comes from an adult man with Graves' hyperthyroidism. V usage is TRBV10-3 and J usage is TRBJ1-3; TRBD1 agrees at 7 bases. The CDR3 DNA reads as TGTGCCACAACAGGGGATGGGGGCACCATATATTTT. Its translation: CATTGDGGTIYF.